This TCR beta chain was sequenced in a study of post-analysis software for immune sequencing data. Tagging with unique molecular identifiers was a feature of the TCR beta cDNA libraries. TCRdb fed the PCR reads into MiXCR, producing one record per CDR3 protein. The repertoire consists of roughly 620,000 distinct CDR3 sequences, with 44% occurring once and the leading ten covering approximately 1.7%. This CDR3 contains 14 residues. Germline values: CDR1 SGHRS, CDR2 YFSETQ. V trimming: 4 bases; J trimming: 2 bases; junction bases outside the gene matches: 4. Findings and limits, study-wide: TRBV5-6, TRBV5-1 and TRBV20-1 were among about 5 TRBV segments more frequent in patients than controls. F measure grouped same-batch samples tightly together.

Many counts were recorded for this clonotype. Its matching antigen is unknown. The source of this sequence is a girl aged 10 to 17 with multiple sclerosis. The rearrangement joins TRBV5-1 to TRBJ2-5; 8 bases match TRBD1. The sample comprised blood. Here the CDR3 reads CASSPRQGQETQYF. The CDR3 DNA reads as TGCGCCAGCAGCCCCCGACAGGGGCAAGAGACCCAGTACTTC.